The next 20 T cell receptor beta chains were all read from a single sample in a study of beta chain features in type 1 diabetes. Whole-study results and caveats: TCRB CDR3 length was moderately but significantly reduced in all four CD4+ subsets of Type 1 diabetes patients.

What these receptors recognize is not known. Since all of the isolated RNA was reverse transcribed, expressed TCRB transcripts were what got sequenced. Sequencing used immunoSEQ multiplex PCR; TCRdb keeps in-frame clones, though not all of them. The table includes about 160,000 clones, 6.5% to 8.5% detected once. Sequenced input: central memory CD4+ T cells from blood. These receptors were collected from a man younger than 35 with type 1 diabetes.

A single count supports this clone. The chain joins TRBV19 to TRBJ2-3, with D tentatively TRBD2 (6 bases). From germline, CDR1 is LNHDA and CDR2 SQIVND (reference sequence). This CDR3 region has 10 residues. Trimming removed 8 bases at V and 15 bases at J, with 15 bases between. In nucleotides, the CDR3 is TGTGCCAGTGGGAGGCCCCGCCAATATTTT. Translating gives CASGRPRQYF.

V gene TRBV30 combines with J gene TRBJ1-1, with a weak D call TRBD1 (5 bases). V gave up 8 bases and J gave up 11 bases, with 18 bases separating them. The germline V gene encodes CDR1 GTSNPN and CDR2 SVGIG (reference sequence). The CDR3 is 11 amino acids. For the CDR3, the DNA is TGTGCCCAGAGTCAGGGTTATGAGGCTTTCTTT. It yields the protein CAQSQGYEAFF.

This clone was counted between two and nine times. For the CDR3, the DNA is TGTGCCAGCAGCCAAGATCAGGGGAACACCATATATTTT. Its protein is CASSQDQGNTIYF. V is TRBV7-9 and J is TRBJ1-3; D is perhaps TRBD1 (6 bases). CDR1 is SEHNR and CDR2 is FQNEAQ in the germline V gene (reference sequence). This CDR3 comprises 13 residues. V dropped 5 bases and J dropped 7 bases, with 12 bases sitting between them. The whole variable domain, filled in from reference TRBV7-9 and TRBJ1-3, reads DTGVSQNPRHKITKRGQNVTFRCDPISEHNRLYWYRQTLGQGPEFLTYFQNEAQLEKSRLLSDRFSAERPKGSFSTLEIQRTEQGDSAMYLCASSQDQGNTIYFGEGSWLTVV.

This clone showed up just a few times. The V gene is TRBV18, the J gene TRBJ2-2, with D tentatively TRBD1 (6 bases). V was shortened by 0 bases and J by 5 bases, with 13 bases between the two germline ends. The CDR3 loop spans 16 amino acids. Looked up from germline, CDR1 is KGHSH and CDR2 is LQKENI. The CDR3 nucleotides read TGTGCCAGCTCACCACCAAACTCACAGGGTACCGGGGAGCTGTTTTTT. It yields the protein CASSPPNSQGTGELFF.

The chain combines TRBV7-2 with TRBJ2-1; TRBD1 might be the D (6 bases). The germline V gene has CDR1 SGHTA and CDR2 FQGNSA. This CDR3 has 16 residues. Deletions cut 5 bases from V and 6 bases from J, with 20 bases between. CDR3 protein: CASSQDRPLKINEQFF. The CDR3 nucleotides read TGTGCCAGCAGCCAAGACAGGCCCTTGAAGATCAATGAGCAGTTCTTC.

This chain connects TRBV19 to TRBJ1-5; TRBD1 matches 12 bases. Germline V CDR1 and CDR2: LNHDA, SQIVND (reference sequence). The CDR3 contains 17 residues. V trimming: 6 bases; J trimming: 2 bases; junction bases outside the gene matches: 8. CDR3 in amino acids: CASRGRDRGLGNQPQHF. The CDR3 DNA reads TGTGCCAGTAGAGGACGGGACAGGGGGCTCGGCAATCAGCCCCAGCATTTT.

The sample holds a few counts of this clone. This sequence joins TRBV4-1 and TRBJ2-5; a weak D match, TRBD1 (6 bases). This CDR3 has 14 amino acids. Germline V CDR1 and CDR2: MGHRA, YSYEKL. V gave up 1 base and J gave up 5 bases, with 11 bases separating them. The CDR3 reads CASSQGDTWETQYF. The CDR3 DNA follows: TGCGCCAGCAGCCAAGGGGACACTTGGGAGACCCAGTACTTC.

This clone was recorded a few times. In DNA, the CDR3 is TGTGCCATCAGTGAGATGGGACAGGGGGCTTATGGCTACACCTTC. As protein: CAISEMGQGAYGYTF. This rearrangement joins TRBV10-3 to TRBJ1-2, with 12 bases identical to TRBD1. Germline V CDR1 and CDR2: ENHRY, SYGVKD. This CDR3 is built from 15 residues. The ends lost 2 bases at V and 5 bases at J; junction bases unmatched: 3.

There are a few counts of this clone. The gene calls are TRBV21-1 and TRBJ2-7; the table's TRBD2 call for D was not verified on the DNA. TRBV21-1 is assigned pseudogene status. The CDR3 is 15 amino acids. The CDR3 is CASSNRTSSSYEQYF. For the CDR3, the DNA is TGTGCCAGCAGCAACCGGACTTCTAGCTCCTACGAGCAGTACTTC.

This clone appeared a few times. This chain uses TRBV30 with TRBJ1-2; 11 nucleotides line up with TRBD1. The germline V gene encodes CDR1 GTSNPN and CDR2 SVGIG (reference sequence). The J segment lost 9 bases and the V segment lost 7 bases, leaving 4 bases of the junction unmatched. CDR3 length: 11 residues. CDR3 amino acids: CASWTGGSYTF. The DNA of the CDR3 is TGTGCCTCGTGGACAGGGGGCAGCTACACCTTC.

This clone was picked up a small number of times. The chain employs TRBV10-3 and TRBJ2-7; 9 nucleotides align to TRBD1. Germline CDR1 is ENHRY and CDR2 is SYGVKD. This CDR3 contains 13 residues. The J segment lost 3 bases and the V segment lost 11 bases, leaving 8 bases of the junction unmatched. Written as DNA, the CDR3 is TGTGCCGCGAATCCGGGACAGGGCTACGAGCAGTACTTC. It specifies CAANPGQGYEQYF.

The chain employs TRBV10-2 and TRBJ1-1; 7 positions agree with TRBD1. The junction had 3 bases not matched to a gene; V was cut back by 2 bases and J by 3 bases. The CDR3 runs to 14 residues. The germline CDR1 and CDR2 sequences are WSHSY and SAAADI. The CDR3 spells CASSERQGDTEAFF. In DNA, the CDR3 is TGCGCCAGCAGTGAGAGGCAGGGGGACACTGAAGCTTTCTTT.

The table lists this clone with a few counts. This rearrangement joins TRBV7-9 to TRBJ2-7, with 7 bases fitting TRBD1. Germline trimming cut 5 bases from V and 1 base from J; bases unmatched to any gene: 5. The CDR3 runs 14 residues. The germline gives CDR1 SEHNR, CDR2 FQNEAQ (reference sequence). CDR3 DNA: TGTGCCAGCAGCGCAGCGACAGGGTCCTACGAGCAGTACTTC. It specifies CASSAATGSYEQYF. Using reference TRBV7-9 and TRBJ2-7 for the parts outside the CDR3, the full variable domain is DTGVSQNPRHKITKRGQNVTFRCDPISEHNRLYWYRQTLGQGPEFLTYFQNEAQLEKSRLLSDRFSAERPKGSFSTLEIQRTEQGDSAMYLCASSAATGSYEQYFGPGTRLTVT.

The chain joins TRBV29-1 to TRBJ2-5; TRBD2 might be the D (5 bases). This CDR3 is 13 amino acids long. Germline assignment: CDR1 SQVTM and CDR2 ANQGSEA. The CDR3 DNA reads as TGCAGGCCCCCGAACGGGGTTAAAGAGACCCAGTACTTC. The encoded protein is CRPPNGVKETQYF.

Ten or more counts support this clone. The V and J genes are TRBV27 and TRBJ2-4; TRBD2 is a possible D gene (6 bases). From germline, CDR1 is MNHEY and CDR2 SMNVEV (reference sequence). V lost 6 bases and J lost 7, with 10 bases in between. The CDR3 has 12 residues. Written as DNA, the CDR3 is TGTGCCAGCAGGAGTGGGGGGAACATTCAGTACTTC. It encodes CASRSGGNIQYF.

This clone was seen a few times. The chain is built from TRBV4-2 and TRBJ2-5, with D tentatively TRBD2 (6 bases). The CDR3 is made up of 19 amino acids. Per germline, CDR1 LGHNA and CDR2 YNFKEQ. Trimming stripped 1 base from V and 7 bases from J, with 28 bases between. The CDR3 DNA reads as TGTGCCAGCAGCCAAGTTCCTGAAATCTCGGGACGGGAGTATGGGACCCAGTACTTC. Its protein is CASSQVPEISGREYGTQYF.

Only a few counts were recorded for this clone. The V call is TRBV2, the J call TRBJ2-5; D remains unclear. Trimming stripped 5 bases from V and 5 bases from J, with 15 bases between. This CDR3 is 14 amino acids long. Germline assignment: CDR1 SNHLY and CDR2 FYNNEI. CDR3 region: CASSPPRPQETQYF. Written as DNA, the CDR3 is TGTGCCAGCAGTCCCCCGAGGCCGCAGGAGACCCAGTACTTC.

The sample holds many counts of this clone. The chain is built from TRBV15 and TRBJ2-1, with 11 positions matching TRBD2. CDR3 length: 18 residues. Trimming at V came to 0 bases and at J to 10 bases, leaving 14 bases not matched to a gene. In germline, CDR1 is LNHNV, CDR2 YYDKDF (reference sequence). The CDR3 reads CATSRDHSTSGSFGEQFF. In nucleotides, the CDR3 is TGTGCCACCAGCAGAGACCACAGTACTAGCGGGAGTTTCGGCGAGCAGTTCTTC.

This clone was seen only a few times. The chain uses TRBV18 and TRBJ1-4; D is undetermined. The CDR3 is 15 residues long. V was trimmed by 5 bases and J by 0 bases, leaving 10 bases between them. Germline V gene lookup returns CDR1 KGHSH and CDR2 LQKENI. CDR3 region: CASSSYQATNEKLFF. DNA of the CDR3: TGTGCCAGCTCATCGTACCAGGCAACTAATGAAAAACTGTTTTTT. Full variable domain (rest looked up from reference TRBV18 and TRBJ1-4): NAGVMQNPRHLVRRRGQEARLRCSPMKGHSHVYWYRQLPEEGLKFMVYLQKENIIDESGMPKERFSAEFPKEGPSILRIQQVVRGDSAAYFCASSSYQATNEKLFFGSGTQLSVL.

The chain joins TRBV5-6 to TRBJ2-1, with D possibly matching TRBD2 (6 bases). V lost 2 bases and J 9 bases, leaving 9 bases between the germline ends. The length of the CDR3 is 12 residues. Germline loops: CDR1 SGHDT, CDR2 YYEEEE. The CDR3 spells CASSFQRVEQFF. In nucleotides, the CDR3 is TGTGCCAGCAGCTTTCAGCGGGTTGAGCAGTTCTTC.